The clone carrying this T cell receptor beta chain was observed a handful of times. The antigen is undetermined. TCR alpha and TCR beta cDNA libraries carrying sample barcodes and UMIs were produced by 5'RACE using constant-segment primers. One entry per CDR3 protein, called by TCRdb with MiXCR from the 5' RACE reads. This sample carries hundreds of thousands of distinct CDR3 sequences, roughly 18% of them seen once, and the ten largest clones take about 12%. The data derive from a study of T-cell memory formation after mild COVID-19. Trimming took off 5 bases at V and 7 bases at J, with 9 bases between the two ends. This CDR3 region has 11 residues. Germline V gives CDR1 MNHEY, CDR2 SMNVEV (reference sequence). General study findings and limits: The authors did not confirm SARS-CoV-2 specificity of second-wave clones peaking day 37. Day 15 to 85 contracting clones showed balanced CD4/CD8; day 15 to 37 expanders favored CD4+. Of the contracting clones, CD4+ ones lay mainly in CM and EM, and CD8+ ones in EMRA.

The chain recombines TRBV27 with TRBJ2-7, with no clear D. Source material: PBMCs or a T cell subset sorted from them (not recorded which). This sequence was found in an adult woman who had mild COVID-19 (a few samples of this study predate the infection). Cell type and time point are not known. DNA for the CDR3: TGTGCCAGCAGTCAAGGGTGGGAGCAGTACTTC. It yields the protein CASSQGWEQYF.